Below, one T cell receptor beta chain is given with its context. The entry originates in a study of blood T cell repertoires in COVID-19. Germline CDR1 SGHNT, CDR2 YYREEE (reference sequence). The J segment lost 2 bases and the V segment lost 4 bases, leaving 6 bases of the junction unmatched. The CDR3 covers 16 residues. The repertoire was sequenced with immunoSEQ multiplex PCR; TCRdb's copy has only in-frame clones and lacks some. The repertoire has some 360,000 clones, more than 75% of them found once; the top ten carry about 2.1%. Seattle patients were enrolled while actively infected and followed longitudinally.

This rearrangement joins TRBV5-4 to TRBJ2-5, with TRBD2 identical over 12 bases. The sequence was collected from a woman in her sixties or seventies with COVID-19, enrolled during active disease. Material for sequencing was peripheral blood. This chain's CDR3 is CASSPLAGGRQETQYF. Written as DNA, the CDR3 is TGTGCCAGCAGCCCCCTAGCGGGGGGGCGACAAGAGACCCAGTACTTC.